This paragraph reports one TCR beta chain. Antigen specificity is unknown. Sequencing was performed with immunoSEQ multiplex PCR; in TCRdb, only in-frame clones are kept and a portion is missing. This repertoire shows approximately 130,000 clones, approximately 94% found once; its top ten account for approximately 0.17%. This specimen belongs to a study of graft-versus-host responses after intestinal transplantation. As for the study in general: Recipients underwent multivisceral, liver-intestinal, or isolated intestinal transplants. After anti-thymocyte globulin induction, recipients took tacrolimus and steroids for 2 to 3 years.

Germline values: CDR1 MGHDK, CDR2 SYGVNS. The V gene end was trimmed by 7 bases and the J gene end by 0 bases; junction bases not matched to a gene: 6. The CDR3 has 15 residues. Study observations and caveats: Within allografts, high graft-versus-host to host-versus-graft clonal ratios were seen among patients with graft-donor T cell macrochimerism. In recipient marrow, GvH clones were found, and some appeared first in ileum or blood.

Sample: unstimulated CD4+ T cells sorted from spleen or lymph node cells, taken before intestinal transplant. This chain uses TRBV25-1 with TRBJ1-3, with 7 bases aligning to TRBD1. This clonotype originated in a human donor who received an intestinal transplant. The CDR3 sequence is CASTPGTVSGNTIYF. The CDR3 region has the DNA TGTGCCAGCACCCCAGGGACAGTCTCTGGAAACACCATATATTTT.